The 15 T cell receptor beta chains listed next were all sequenced from one sample in a study of CD8 T cells in Susac syndrome. Random hexamers were used to reverse transcribe about 0.45 to 1 ug of RNA. TCRdb fed the immunoSEQ multiplex PCR reads into MiXCR, producing one record per CDR3 protein. This table holds about 210,000 distinct CDR3 sequences, roughly 96% found once. What was sequenced was CD4+ T cells from PBMCs. These TCRs come from a human donor with multiple sclerosis.

The chain carries TRBV9 and TRBJ1-1; D might be TRBD1 (5 bases). The V gene lost 0 bases and the J gene lost 3 bases, with 12 bases spanning the gap. The CDR3 covers 15 residues. Per the germline V gene, CDR1 is SGDLS and CDR2 is YYNGEE. Here the CDR3 reads CASSVVGGGDTEAFF. CDR3 DNA: TGTGCCAGCAGCGTAGTTGGGGGAGGGGACACTGAAGCTTTCTTT.

The gene calls are TRBV24-1 and TRBJ2-7; D is ambiguous. Trimming left V 3 bases short and J 7 bases short, with 18 bases between. Germline CDR1 reads KGHDR; CDR2 reads SFDVKD. CDR3 length: 15 amino acids. CDR3 nucleotide sequence: TGTGCCACCAGTGATGAACCCGGGTCCTTGATGGAGCAGTACTTC. Amino acid sequence: CATSDEPGSLMEQYF.

J is TRBJ2-6 and V is TRBV9, with D perhaps TRBD2 (5 bases). V was pared by 0 bases and J by 5 bases, with 6 bases between. The germline gives CDR1 SGDLS, CDR2 YYNGEE. This CDR3 contains 14 residues. CDR3 DNA: TGTGCCAGCAGCGTAGTCGGGAGGGCCAACGTCCTGACTTTC. Translation: CASSVVGRANVLTF.

The V call is TRBV20-1, the J call TRBJ2-4; the match to TRBD2 covers 7 bases. The CDR3 is made up of 18 amino acids. Germline CDR1 reads DFQATT; CDR2 reads SNEGSKA (reference sequence). J gave up 0 bases and V 3 bases, and 14 bases lay outside the gene matches. The DNA of the CDR3 is TGCAGTGCTAGTGGTTGGCCAGCGGGGATACTAGCCAAAAACATTCAGTACTTC. Protein sequence: CSASGWPAGILAKNIQYF.

The rearrangement joins TRBV20-1 to TRBJ2-5; 10 bases fit TRBD1. Germline values: CDR1 DFQATT, CDR2 SNEGSKA (reference sequence). The CDR3 is 14 amino acids. The CDR3 sequence: CSAQPGQGLETQYF. In DNA form, the CDR3 reads TGCAGCGCTCAGCCGGGACAGGGGTTAGAGACCCAGTACTTC.

V and J are TRBV6-6 and TRBJ1-4; weak D call: TRBD1 (5 bases). CDR1 MNHNY and CDR2 SVGAGI come from the germline V gene (reference sequence). V was pared by 10 bases and J by 7 bases, with 22 bases between. The CDR3 is 15 amino acids. The CDR3 protein is CATTQIGGTSEKLFF. CDR3 sequence (DNA): TGTGCCACTACCCAGATTGGGGGGACGAGTGAAAAACTGTTTTTT.

This chain joins TRBV29-1 and TRBJ2-5; D perhaps matches TRBD2 (6 bases). Germline V gene sequence: CDR1 SQVTM, CDR2 ANQGSEA. Deletions cut 4 bases from V and 6 bases from J, with 12 bases between. CDR3 length: 12 amino acids. The CDR3 DNA reads TGCAGCGTTGTCGGCGGGGCCCAGACCCAGTACTTC. It specifies CSVVGGAQTQYF.

CDR3 coding DNA: TGTGCCAGCAGCATCCGGGACAGAGGTTACAATGAGCAGTTCTTC. Translated: CASSIRDRGYNEQFF. This chain links TRBV7-2 with TRBJ2-1, with 7 bases that match TRBD1. V shed 5 bases and J 4 bases; nucleotides not matched to a gene: 8. The CDR3 has 15 amino acids. Germline values: CDR1 SGHTA, CDR2 FQGNSA.

This chain links TRBV27 with TRBJ1-2; D may be TRBD1 (5 bases). V dropped 3 bases and J dropped 0 bases, with 11 bases sitting between them. Per germline, CDR1 MNHEY and CDR2 SMNVEV (reference sequence). The CDR3 runs 15 residues. In nucleotides, the CDR3 is TGTGCCAGCAGTTTCCAGGGTCCCCCTAACTATGGCTACACCTTC. Translating it yields CASSFQGPPNYGYTF.

CDR3 loop: CASSSGSAGRPEQYF. In nucleotides, the CDR3 is TGTGCCAGCAGCTCCGGGTCGGCGGGACGGCCCGAGCAGTACTTC. The chain carries TRBV5-6 and TRBJ2-7, with D possibly matching TRBD2 (6 bases). Germline V gives CDR1 SGHDT, CDR2 YYEEEE. There are 15 residues in the CDR3. V dropped 3 bases and J dropped 6 bases, with 19 bases sitting between them.

The rearrangement uses TRBV20-1 and TRBJ2-3; 10 nucleotides align to TRBD2. V shed 0 bases, J shed 6 bases, and the junction held 6 bases outside the gene matches. The CDR3 extends over 15 amino acids. CDR1 is DFQATT, CDR2 SNEGSKA, per germline (reference sequence). The CDR3 DNA reads TGCAGTGCTAGAGATCGAGCGGGGGGGCCTGATACGCAGTATTTT. Its translation: CSARDRAGGPDTQYF.

The chain carries TRBV6-6 and TRBJ2-7, with a tentative D call TRBD1 (6 bases). Trimming removed 5 bases at V and 7 bases at J, with 15 bases between. This CDR3 is 13 amino acids long. The germline gives CDR1 MNHNY, CDR2 SVGAGI (reference sequence). Here the CDR3 reads CASSDPGQREQYF. Written as DNA, the CDR3 is TGTGCCAGCAGTGACCCGGGACAAAGGGAGCAGTACTTC.

V gene TRBV20-1 combines with J gene TRBJ2-5; 13 bases map to TRBD2. Germline CDR1 reads DFQATT; CDR2 reads SNEGSKA (reference sequence). The CDR3 sequence is 17 residues long. V lost 2 bases and J lost 2; bases outside the gene matches: 8. CDR3 sequence reads: CSARRLAGGLVQETQYF. The DNA for the CDR3 is TGCAGTGCTAGAAGACTAGCGGGAGGTTTAGTGCAAGAGACCCAGTACTTC.

The chain's CDR3 is CASSQTGTGGEAFF. CDR3 DNA: TGTGCCAGCAGCCAGACCGGGACAGGGGGTGAAGCTTTCTTT. The rearrangement links TRBV11-2 to TRBJ1-1; TRBD1 matches 11 bases. With V trimmed by 5 bases and J by 7 bases, 6 bases remained unmatched. CDR3 size: 14 residues. CDR1 is SGHAT and CDR2 is FQNNGV in the germline V gene.

V gene TRBV2 combines with J gene TRBJ2-7, with 8 positions matching TRBD1. CDR1 SNHLY and CDR2 FYNNEI come from the germline V gene. V lost 8 bases, J lost 5 bases, and 2 bases stayed unmatched. This CDR3 is 11 amino acids long. In DNA form, the CDR3 reads TGTGCCAGCGACAGGGGCCACGAGCAGTACTTC. Its translation: CASDRGHEQYF.